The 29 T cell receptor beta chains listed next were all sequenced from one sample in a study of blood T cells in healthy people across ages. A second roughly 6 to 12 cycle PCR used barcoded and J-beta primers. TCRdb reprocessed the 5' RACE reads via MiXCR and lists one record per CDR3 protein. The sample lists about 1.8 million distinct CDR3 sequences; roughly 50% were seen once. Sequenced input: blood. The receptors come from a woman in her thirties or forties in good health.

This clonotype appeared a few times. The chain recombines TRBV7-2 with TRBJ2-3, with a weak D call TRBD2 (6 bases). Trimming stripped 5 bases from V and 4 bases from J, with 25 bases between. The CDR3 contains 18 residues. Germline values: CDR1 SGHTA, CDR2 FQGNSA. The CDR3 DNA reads TGTGCCAGCAGCCCGCGGGACTCTAGTCTCTTTAGGGCAGATACGCAGTATTTT. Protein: CASSPRDSSLFRADTQYF.

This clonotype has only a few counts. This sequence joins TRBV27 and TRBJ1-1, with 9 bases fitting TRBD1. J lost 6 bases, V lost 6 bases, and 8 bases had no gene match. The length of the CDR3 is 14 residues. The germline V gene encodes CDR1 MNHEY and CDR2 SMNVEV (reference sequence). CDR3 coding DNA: TGTGCCAGCAGCTCGGACAGGGGAGGCTCTGAAGCTTTCTTT. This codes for CASSSDRGGSEAFF.

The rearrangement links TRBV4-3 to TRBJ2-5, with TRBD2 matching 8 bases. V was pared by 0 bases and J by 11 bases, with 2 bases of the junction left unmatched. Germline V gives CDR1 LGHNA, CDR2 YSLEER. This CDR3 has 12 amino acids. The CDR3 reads CASSQDSGGQYF. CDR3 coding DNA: TGCGCCAGCAGCCAAGATTCGGGAGGGCAGTACTTC.

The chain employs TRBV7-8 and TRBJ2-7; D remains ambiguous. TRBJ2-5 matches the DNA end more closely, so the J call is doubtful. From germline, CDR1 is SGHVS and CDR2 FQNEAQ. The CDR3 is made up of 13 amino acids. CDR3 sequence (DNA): TGTGCCAGCTTCGAACCCGGTGAAGAGACCCAGTACTTC. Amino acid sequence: CASFEPGEETQYF.

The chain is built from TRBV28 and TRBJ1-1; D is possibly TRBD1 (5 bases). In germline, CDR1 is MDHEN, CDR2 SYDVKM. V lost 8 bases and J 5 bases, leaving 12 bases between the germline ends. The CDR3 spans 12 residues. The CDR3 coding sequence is TGTGCCAGCCCAGGGCGAGGGACTGAAGCTTTCTTT. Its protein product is CASPGRGTEAFF.

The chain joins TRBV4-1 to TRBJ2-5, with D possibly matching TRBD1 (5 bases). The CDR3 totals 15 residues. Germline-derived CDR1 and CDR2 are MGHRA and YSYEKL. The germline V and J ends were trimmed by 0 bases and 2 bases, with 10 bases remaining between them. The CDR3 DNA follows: TGCGCCAGCAGCCAAGAGAGCGACAGTCAAGAGACCCAGTACTTC. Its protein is CASSQESDSQETQYF.

CDR3 region: CASSYRLAGVLNEQFF. In nucleotides, the CDR3 is TGTGCCAGCAGCTACAGACTAGCTGGGGTTTTAAATGAGCAGTTCTTC. The chain has TRBV3-1 and TRBJ2-1; 7 nucleotides line up with TRBD2. The CDR3 length is 16 residues. The V gene end was trimmed by 5 bases and the J gene end by 7 bases; junction bases not matched to a gene: 14. Germline-derived CDR1 and CDR2 are LGHDT and YNNKEL (reference sequence).

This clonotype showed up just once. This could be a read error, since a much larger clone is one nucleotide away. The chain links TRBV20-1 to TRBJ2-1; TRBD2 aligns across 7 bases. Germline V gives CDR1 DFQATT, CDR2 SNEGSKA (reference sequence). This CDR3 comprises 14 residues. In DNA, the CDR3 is TGCAGTACTAGCCGTTCTAGCGGCTACAATGAGCAGTTCTTC. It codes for CSTSRSSGYNEQFF.

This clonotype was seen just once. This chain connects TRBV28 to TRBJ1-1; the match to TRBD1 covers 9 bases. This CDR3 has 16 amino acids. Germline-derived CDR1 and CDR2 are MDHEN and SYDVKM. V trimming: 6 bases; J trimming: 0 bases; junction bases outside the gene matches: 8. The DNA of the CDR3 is TGTGCCAGCAGCCTTACCTGGACAGGGGTGAACACTGAAGCTTTCTTT. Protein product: CASSLTWTGVNTEAFF. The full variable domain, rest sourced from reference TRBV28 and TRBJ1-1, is DVKVTQSSRYLVKRTGEKVFLECVQDMDHENMFWYRQDPGLGLRLIYFSYDVKMKEKGDIPEGYSVSREKKERFSLILESASTNQTSMYLCASSLTWTGVNTEAFFGQGTRLTVV.

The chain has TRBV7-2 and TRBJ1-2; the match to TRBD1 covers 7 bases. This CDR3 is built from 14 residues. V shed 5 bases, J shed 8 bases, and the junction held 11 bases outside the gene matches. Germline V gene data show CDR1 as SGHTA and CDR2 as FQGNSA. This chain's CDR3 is CASSPGGPTRGYTF. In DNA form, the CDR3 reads TGTGCCAGCAGCCCAGGGGGGCCTACACGCGGCTACACCTTC. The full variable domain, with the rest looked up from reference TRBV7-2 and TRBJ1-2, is GAGVSQSPSNKVTEKGKDVELRCDPISGHTALYWYRQSLGQGLEFLIYFQGNSAPDKSGLPSDRFSAERTGGSVSTLTIQRTQQEDSAVYLCASSPGGPTRGYTFGSGTRLTVV.

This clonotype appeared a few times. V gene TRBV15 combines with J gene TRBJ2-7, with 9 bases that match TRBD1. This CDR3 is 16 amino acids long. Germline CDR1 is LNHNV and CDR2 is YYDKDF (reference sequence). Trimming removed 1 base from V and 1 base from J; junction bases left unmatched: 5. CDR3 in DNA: TGTGCCACCAGCAGAGGAACCGGGACAGGGTCCTACGAGCAGTACTTC. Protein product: CATSRGTGTGSYEQYF.

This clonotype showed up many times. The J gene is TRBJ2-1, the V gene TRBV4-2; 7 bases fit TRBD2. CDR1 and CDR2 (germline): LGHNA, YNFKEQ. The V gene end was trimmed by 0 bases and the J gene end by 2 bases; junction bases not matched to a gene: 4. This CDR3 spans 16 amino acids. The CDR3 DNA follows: TGTGCCAGCAGCCAAGATTTGGGGGGGACCTACAATGAGCAGTTCTTC. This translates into CASSQDLGGTYNEQFF.

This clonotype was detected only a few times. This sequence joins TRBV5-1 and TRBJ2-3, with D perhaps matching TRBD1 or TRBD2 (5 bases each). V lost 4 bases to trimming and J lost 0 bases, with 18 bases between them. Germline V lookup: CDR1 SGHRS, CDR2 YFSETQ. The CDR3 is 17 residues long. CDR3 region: CASSPGTGTESTDTQYF. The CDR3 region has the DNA TGCGCCAGCAGCCCAGGGACCGGGACCGAGAGCACAGATACGCAGTATTTT.

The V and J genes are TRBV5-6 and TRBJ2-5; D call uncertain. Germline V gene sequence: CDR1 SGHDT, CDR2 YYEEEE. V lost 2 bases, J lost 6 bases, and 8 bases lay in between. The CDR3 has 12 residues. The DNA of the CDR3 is TGTGCCAGCAGCTTTATGGGGAAGACCCAGTACTTC. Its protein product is CASSFMGKTQYF.

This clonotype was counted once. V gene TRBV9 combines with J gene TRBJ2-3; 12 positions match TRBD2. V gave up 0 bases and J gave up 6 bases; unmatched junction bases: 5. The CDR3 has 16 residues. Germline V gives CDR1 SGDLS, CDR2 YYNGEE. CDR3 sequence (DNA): TGTGCCAGCAGCGTAGACACTAGCGGGGGGCCTGATACGCAGTATTTT. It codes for CASSVDTSGGPDTQYF.

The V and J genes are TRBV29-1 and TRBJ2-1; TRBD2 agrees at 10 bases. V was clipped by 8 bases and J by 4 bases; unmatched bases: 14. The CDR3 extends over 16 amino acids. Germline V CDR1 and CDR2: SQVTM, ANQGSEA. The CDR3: CSITSGGASRYNEQFF. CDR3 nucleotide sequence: TGCAGCATCACCAGCGGGGGGGCCTCGAGGTACAATGAGCAGTTCTTC.

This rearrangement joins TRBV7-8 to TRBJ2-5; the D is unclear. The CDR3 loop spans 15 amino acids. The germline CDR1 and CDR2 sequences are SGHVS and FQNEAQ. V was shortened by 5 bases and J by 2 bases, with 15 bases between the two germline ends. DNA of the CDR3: TGTGCCAGCAGCCGAAGCCAGACCCTTCAAGAGACCCAGTACTTC. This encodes CASSRSQTLQETQYF.

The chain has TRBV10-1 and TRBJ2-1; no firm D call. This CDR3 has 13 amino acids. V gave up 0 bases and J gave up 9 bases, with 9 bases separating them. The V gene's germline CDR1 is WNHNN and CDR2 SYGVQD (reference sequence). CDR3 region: CASSESGISEQFF. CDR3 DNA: TGCGCCAGCAGTGAGTCGGGAATCAGTGAGCAGTTCTTC.

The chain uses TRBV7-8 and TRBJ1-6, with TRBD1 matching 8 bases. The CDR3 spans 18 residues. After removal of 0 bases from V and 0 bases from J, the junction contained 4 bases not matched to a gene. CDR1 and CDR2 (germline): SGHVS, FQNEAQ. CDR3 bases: TGTGCCAGCAGCTTAGCACGACAGGGGAGCTCCTATAATTCACCCCTCCACTTT. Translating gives CASSLARQGSSYNSPLHF.

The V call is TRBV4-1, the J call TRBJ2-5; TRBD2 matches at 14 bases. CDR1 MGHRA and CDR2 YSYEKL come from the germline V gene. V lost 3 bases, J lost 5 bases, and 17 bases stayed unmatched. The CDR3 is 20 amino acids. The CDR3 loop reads CASSHHTGTSGGEHMETQYF. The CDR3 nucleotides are TGCGCCAGCAGCCACCACACCGGGACTAGCGGGGGCGAACATATGGAGACCCAGTACTTC.

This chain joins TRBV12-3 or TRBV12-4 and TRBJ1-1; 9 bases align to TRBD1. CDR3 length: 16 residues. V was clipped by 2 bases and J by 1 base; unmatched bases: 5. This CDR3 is CASSLPRDRENTEAFF. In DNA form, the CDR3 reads TGTGCCAGCAGTTTACCCCGGGACAGGGAGAACACTGAAGCTTTCTTT.

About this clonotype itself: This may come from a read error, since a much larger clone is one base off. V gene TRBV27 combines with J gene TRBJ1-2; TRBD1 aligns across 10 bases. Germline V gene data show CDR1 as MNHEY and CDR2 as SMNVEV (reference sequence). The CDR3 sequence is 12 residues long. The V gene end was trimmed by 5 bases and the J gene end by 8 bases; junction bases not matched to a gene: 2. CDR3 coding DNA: TGTGCCAGCAGTGGGACAGGGGAAGGCTACACCTTC. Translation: CASSGTGEGYTF.

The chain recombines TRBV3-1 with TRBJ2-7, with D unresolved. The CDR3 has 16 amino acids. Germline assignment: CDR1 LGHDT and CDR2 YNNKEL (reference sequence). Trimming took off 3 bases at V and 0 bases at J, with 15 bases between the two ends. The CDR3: CASSQGPRTASYEQYF. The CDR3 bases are TGTGCCAGCAGCCAGGGTCCTCGGACCGCCTCCTACGAGCAGTACTTC.

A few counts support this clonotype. CDR3 DNA: TGCAGCGTGAGGACTAGCGGGGTGGCATCGGGGAATGAGCAGTTCTTC. Encoded protein: CSVRTSGVASGNEQFF. The chain carries TRBV29-1 and TRBJ2-1, with 12 nucleotides matching TRBD2. From germline, CDR1 is SQVTM and CDR2 ANQGSEA. With V trimmed by 6 bases and J by 7 bases, 13 bases remained unmatched. The CDR3 contains 16 residues.

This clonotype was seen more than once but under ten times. CDR3 nucleotides: TGTGCCAGCAGTTACGGGGGGGTTGAGTTCTTC. It encodes CASSYGGVEFF. The genes are TRBV6-5 and TRBJ2-1; 7 positions match TRBD2. Germline assignment: CDR1 MNHEY and CDR2 SVGAGI. The CDR3 extends over 11 amino acids. V gave up 2 bases and J gave up 14 bases; unmatched junction bases: 3.

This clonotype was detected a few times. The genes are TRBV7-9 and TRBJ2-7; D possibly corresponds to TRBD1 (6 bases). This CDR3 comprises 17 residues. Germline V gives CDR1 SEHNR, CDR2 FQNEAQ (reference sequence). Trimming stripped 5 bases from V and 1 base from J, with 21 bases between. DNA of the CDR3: TGTGCCAGCAGCCCGAGCACCACAGGGTGGTGGTCCTACGAGCAGTACTTC. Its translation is CASSPSTTGWWSYEQYF.

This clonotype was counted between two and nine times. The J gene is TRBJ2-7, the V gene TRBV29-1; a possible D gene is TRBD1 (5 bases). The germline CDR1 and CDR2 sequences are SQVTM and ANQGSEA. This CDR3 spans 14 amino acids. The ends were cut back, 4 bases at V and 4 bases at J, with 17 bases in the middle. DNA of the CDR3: TGCAGCGTTGTTCTGGGGCAGGCGGTTTACGAGCAGTACTTC. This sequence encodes CSVVLGQAVYEQYF.

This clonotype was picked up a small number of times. CDR3 sequence: CASSPFGGGSREQYF. The CDR3 nucleotides are TGTGCCAGCAGTCCCTTCGGAGGGGGGTCGCGCGAGCAGTACTTC. The chain couples TRBV12-3 or TRBV12-4 to TRBJ2-7, with D perhaps given as TRBD1 or TRBD2 (6 bases each). Trimming shortened V by 5 bases and J by 6 bases, and 20 bases separated the two germline ends. This CDR3 is 15 amino acids long.

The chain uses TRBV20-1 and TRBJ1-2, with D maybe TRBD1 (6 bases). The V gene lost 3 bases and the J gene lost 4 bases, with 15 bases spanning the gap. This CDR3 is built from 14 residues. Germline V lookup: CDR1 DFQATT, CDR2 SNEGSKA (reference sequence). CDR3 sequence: CSARPGGLGYGYTF. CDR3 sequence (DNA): TGCAGTGCTAGGCCGGGGGGCTTGGGCTATGGCTACACCTTC.